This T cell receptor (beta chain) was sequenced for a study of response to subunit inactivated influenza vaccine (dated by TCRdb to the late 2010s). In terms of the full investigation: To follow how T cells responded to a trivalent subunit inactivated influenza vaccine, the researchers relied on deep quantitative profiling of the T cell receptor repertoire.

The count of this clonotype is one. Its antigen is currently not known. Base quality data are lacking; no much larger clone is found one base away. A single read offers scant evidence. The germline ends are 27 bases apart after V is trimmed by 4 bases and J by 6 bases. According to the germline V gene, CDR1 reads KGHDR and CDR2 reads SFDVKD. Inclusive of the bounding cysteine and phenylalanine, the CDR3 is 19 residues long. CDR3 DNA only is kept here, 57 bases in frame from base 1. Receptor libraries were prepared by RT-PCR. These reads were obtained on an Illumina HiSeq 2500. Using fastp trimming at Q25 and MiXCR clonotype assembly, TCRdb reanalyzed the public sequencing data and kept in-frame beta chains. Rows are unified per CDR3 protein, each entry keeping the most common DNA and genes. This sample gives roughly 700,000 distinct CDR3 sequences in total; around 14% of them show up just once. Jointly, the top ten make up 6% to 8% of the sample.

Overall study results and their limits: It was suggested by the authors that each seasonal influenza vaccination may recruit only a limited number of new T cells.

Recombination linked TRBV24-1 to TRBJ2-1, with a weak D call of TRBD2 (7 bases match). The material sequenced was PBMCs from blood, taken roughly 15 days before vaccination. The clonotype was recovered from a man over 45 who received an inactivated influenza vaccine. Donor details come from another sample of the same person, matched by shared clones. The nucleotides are TGTGCCACCAGTGAGCGCGGGGGCAGGGGAGGCCGGTTGATCAATGAGCAGTTCTTC. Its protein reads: CATSERGGRGGRLINEQFF.